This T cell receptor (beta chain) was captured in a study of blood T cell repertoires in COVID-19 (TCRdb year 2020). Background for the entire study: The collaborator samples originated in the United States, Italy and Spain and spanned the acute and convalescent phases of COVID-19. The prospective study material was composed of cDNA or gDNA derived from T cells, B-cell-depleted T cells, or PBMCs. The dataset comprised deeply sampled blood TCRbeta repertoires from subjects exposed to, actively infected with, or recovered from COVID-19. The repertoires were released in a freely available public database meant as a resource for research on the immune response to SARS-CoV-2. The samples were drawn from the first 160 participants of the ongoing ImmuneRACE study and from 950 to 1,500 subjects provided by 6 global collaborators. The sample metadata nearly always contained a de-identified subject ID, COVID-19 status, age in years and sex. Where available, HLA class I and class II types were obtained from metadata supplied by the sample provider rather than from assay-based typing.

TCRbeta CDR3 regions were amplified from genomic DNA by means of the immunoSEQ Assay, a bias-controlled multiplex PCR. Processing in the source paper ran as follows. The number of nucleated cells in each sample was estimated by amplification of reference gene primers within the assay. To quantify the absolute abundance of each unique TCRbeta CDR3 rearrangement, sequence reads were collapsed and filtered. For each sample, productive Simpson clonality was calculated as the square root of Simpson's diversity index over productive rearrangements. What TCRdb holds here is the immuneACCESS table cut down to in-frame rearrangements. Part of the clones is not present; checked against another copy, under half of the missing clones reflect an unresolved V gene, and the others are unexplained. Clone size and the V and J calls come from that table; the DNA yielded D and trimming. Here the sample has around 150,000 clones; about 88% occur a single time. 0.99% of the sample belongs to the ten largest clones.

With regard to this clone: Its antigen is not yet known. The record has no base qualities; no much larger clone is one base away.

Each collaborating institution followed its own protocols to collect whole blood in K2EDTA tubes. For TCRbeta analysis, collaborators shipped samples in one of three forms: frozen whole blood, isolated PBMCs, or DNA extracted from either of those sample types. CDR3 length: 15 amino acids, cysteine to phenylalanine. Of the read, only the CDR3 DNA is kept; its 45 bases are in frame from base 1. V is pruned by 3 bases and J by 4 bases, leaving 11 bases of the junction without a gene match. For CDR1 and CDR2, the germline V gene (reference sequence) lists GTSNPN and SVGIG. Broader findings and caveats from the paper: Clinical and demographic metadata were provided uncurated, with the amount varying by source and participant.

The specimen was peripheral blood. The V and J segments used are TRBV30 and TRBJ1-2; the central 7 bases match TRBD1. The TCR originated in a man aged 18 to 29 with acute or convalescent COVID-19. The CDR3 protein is CAWSFPTGAGYGYTF. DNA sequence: TGTGCCTGGAGCTTCCCCACAGGGGCGGGCTATGGCTACACCTTC.